A selection of T cell receptor beta chains follows, all from one sample in a study of post-analysis software for immune sequencing data. One entry per CDR3 protein results from TCRdb running MiXCR on the PCR reads. Among 650,000 to 850,000 distinct CDR3 sequences listed, roughly 50% were seen once. The specimen was blood. These receptors were taken from a girl between 10 and 17 years old with multiple sclerosis. Both conserved end residues are part of each CDR3. D genes are given only for firm matches. Clone size is stated in some rows and not others, as once, few, many or a class when expanded.

clone_size d_call j_call v_call cdr3_aa cdr3_nt
. TRBD2 TRBJ2-3 TRBV20-1 CSGTEAGGTDTQYF TGCAGTGGGACAGAAGCGGGAGGCACAGATACTCAGTATTTT
. . TRBJ2-4 TRBV6-5 CASSYGTVAPIALREQYF TGTGCCAGCAGTTACGGAACGGTTGCCCCGATAGCGCTGAGAGAGCAGTACTTC
. TRBD2 TRBJ2-1 TRBV6-1 CTSSEIGDYYNEQFF TGTACCAGCAGTGAAATTGGGGACTACTACAATGAGCAGTTCTTC
. . TRBJ2-5 TRBV12-3/TRBV12-4 CASSLGLGIGETQYF TGTGCCAGCAGTTTAGGGTTAGGGATTGGAGAGACCCAGTACTTC
. TRBD2 TRBJ2-1 TRBV7-6 CASSQSPSGNNEQFF TGTGCCAGCAGCCAAAGTCCTAGCGGAAACAATGAGCAGTTCTTC
. . TRBJ1-1 TRBV20-1 CSARGGVLMNTEAFF TGCAGTGCTAGAGGTGGGGTACTCATGAACACTGAAGCTTTCTTT
few . TRBJ2-1 TRBV4-2 CASSQDRQGPNNEQFF TGTGCCAGCAGCCAAGATAGGCAGGGGCCCAACAATGAGCAGTTCTTC
. . TRBJ2-1 TRBV20-1 CSAPNPLGNEQFF TGCAGTGCCCCGAACCCACTAGGCAATGAGCAGTTCTTC
few TRBD2 TRBJ2-5 TRBV9 CASSARLAGGQETQYF TGTGCCAGCAGCGCTAGACTAGCGGGGGGCCAAGAGACCCAGTACTTC
. . TRBJ2-2 TRBV5-5 CASSVEGLAGELFF TGTGCCAGCAGCGTGGAGGGGTTGGCCGGGGAGCTGTTTTTT
few . TRBJ2-1 TRBV20-1 CSARFTGAPGEQFF TGCAGTGCTAGATTTACCGGGGCCCCAGGGGAGCAGTTCTTC
. . TRBJ2-7 TRBV9 CASSVEPLLLYEQYF TGTGCCAGCAGCGTAGAACCATTATTATTGTACGAGCAGTACTTC
. TRBD1 TRBJ1-2 TRBV29-1 CSVEVYRGRNGYTF TGCAGCGTTGAAGTCTACAGGGGGCGAAATGGCTACACCTTC
. TRBD1 TRBJ2-3 TRBV27 CASSFPGGSSDTQYF TGTGCCAGCAGTTTTCCAGGGGGCTCGTCAGATACGCAGTATTTT
. . TRBJ1-2 TRBV6-5 CASRPGQTNYGYTF TGTGCCAGCAGACCTGGACAGACTAACTATGGCTACACCTTC
. . TRBJ2-3 TRBV20-1 CSVERGPTITDTQYF TGCAGTGTCGAGAGGGGACCTACTATAACAGATACGCAGTATTTT
. TRBD2 TRBJ2-7 TRBV12-5 CASGLVRPGGFQEQYF TGTGCTAGTGGTTTGGTACGTCCGGGAGGGTTTCAAGAGCAGTACTTC
. . TRBJ2-7 TRBV5-1 CASSEPQGTGYEQYF TGCGCCAGCAGCGAACCCCAGGGGACGGGGTACGAGCAGTACTTC
. . TRBJ2-7 TRBV4-2 CASSQGQEPYEQYF TGTGCCAGCAGCCAAGGACAGGAACCCTACGAGCAGTACTTC
few . TRBJ2-5 TRBV5-1 CASSLQERVYQETQYF TGCGCCAGCAGCTTACAAGAGCGGGTGTACCAAGAGACCCAGTACTTC
. . TRBJ2-7 TRBV20-1 CSARAPEGWVYEQYF TGCAGTGCTAGGGCCCCCGAGGGTTGGGTCTACGAGCAGTACTTC
. TRBD1 TRBJ1-1 TRBV19 CASSTRQGASTEAFF TGTGCCAGTAGTACCCGACAGGGGGCGAGCACTGAAGCTTTCTTT
. . TRBJ2-5 TRBV20-1 CSASEGEETQYF TGCAGTGCGAGCGAGGGAGAAGAGACCCAGTACTTC
. . TRBJ2-1 TRBV7-2 CASSLAGGQRNEQFF TGTGCCAGCAGCTTAGCGGGGGGACAGCGTAATGAGCAGTTCTTC
. . TRBJ2-1 TRBV5-1 CASSLANQEQFF TGCGCCAGCAGCTTGGCCAATCAGGAGCAGTTCTTC
. TRBD1 TRBJ2-1 TRBV29-1 CSVEETGSYNEQFF TGCAGCGTTGAAGAGACAGGGTCCTACAATGAGCAGTTCTTC
many . TRBJ2-3 TRBV6-2/TRBV6-3 CASRRTDTQYF TGTGCCAGCAGGCGCACAGATACGCAGTATTTT
. TRBD2 TRBJ2-1 TRBV18 CASSPKRGSSYNEQFF TGTGCCAGCTCACCAAAGCGGGGGAGCTCCTACAATGAGCAGTTCTTC
. . TRBJ2-1 TRBV12-3/TRBV12-4 CASSLAGGGDNEQFF TGTGCTAGCAGTTTAGCTGGAGGGGGGGACAATGAGCAGTTCTTC
few . TRBJ1-1 TRBV5-5 CASSLGRASLNTEAFF TGTGCCAGCAGCTTGGGGAGGGCATCCCTGAACACTGAAGCTTTCTTT
. TRBD2 TRBJ2-2 TRBV12-3/TRBV12-4 CASSLRSGMNTGELFF TGTGCCAGCAGTTTACGTAGCGGGATGAACACCGGGGAGCTGTTTTTT
. . TRBJ1-1 TRBV7-9 CASSRTEEAFF TGTGCCAGCAGCAGGACAGAGGAAGCTTTCTTT
. . TRBJ2-1 TRBV6-5 CASSYSRRRLGNEQFF TGTGCCAGCAGTTACTCACGCAGGAGGTTAGGCAATGAGCAGTTCTTC
once . TRBJ2-7 TRBV10-1 CASSHTGTGYEQYF TGCGCCAGCAGTCATACCGGGACTGGCTACGAGCAGTACTTC
few TRBD2 TRBJ2-1 TRBV20-1 CSALTSGRTYNEQFF TGCAGTGCTTTGACTAGCGGGCGGACCTACAATGAGCAGTTCTTC
. . TRBJ2-1 TRBV3-1 CASSEERVIGYNEQFF TGTGCCAGCAGCGAAGAAAGGGTTATAGGCTACAATGAGCAGTTCTTC
. . TRBJ2-5 TRBV6-6 CASSYSRGGNQETQYF TGTGCCAGCAGTTACTCACGCGGGGGCAACCAAGAGACCCAGTACTTC
few . TRBJ1-2 TRBV6-1 CASSETGGDYGYTF TGTGCCAGCAGTGAAACGGGGGGCGACTATGGCTACACCTTC
few . TRBJ2-4 TRBV6-4 CASSDERPRVRNIQYF TGTGCCAGCAGTGACGAGCGGCCCCGGGTCAGAAACATTCAGTACTTC
. . TRBJ2-7 TRBV5-1 CASSWGQTEQYF TGCGCCAGCAGCTGGGGGCAAACCGAGCAGTACTTC
. TRBD2 TRBJ2-7 TRBV12-3/TRBV12-4 CASSPRERGPYEQYF TGTGCCAGCAGTCCGCGGGAGCGGGGGCCCTACGAGCAGTACTTC
few TRBD2 TRBJ2-7 TRBV9 CASSPTTGTNLYEQYF TGTGCCAGCAGCCCTACTACCGGGACTAACCTCTACGAGCAGTACTTC
. TRBD2 TRBJ2-7 TRBV7-8 CASSRTGGAMPRYEQYF TGTGCCAGCAGCCGAACGGGGGGGGCAATGCCTCGCTACGAGCAGTACTTC
. . TRBJ2-4 TRBV7-2 CASSLGGRVGNIQYF TGTGCCAGCAGCTTAGGAGGCAGGGTGGGGAACATTCAGTACTTC
once . TRBJ2-7 TRBV5-1 CASSWEAAGVEQYF TGCGCCAGCAGCTGGGAGGCAGCAGGAGTCGAGCAGTACTTC
. TRBD1 TRBJ1-2 TRBV12-3/TRBV12-4 CASSKTGERGYGYTF TGTGCCAGCAGTAAGACAGGGGAAAGGGGATATGGCTACACCTTC
. . TRBJ2-1 TRBV10-3 CAISETGCNEQFF TGTGCCATCAGTGAGACAGGGTGTAATGAGCAGTTCTTC
. . TRBJ1-2 TRBV12-3/TRBV12-4 CASSLIEAWAPYGYTF TGTGCCAGCAGTTTAATAGAGGCCTGGGCCCCCTATGGCTACACCTTC
few TRBD1 TRBJ2-5 TRBV3-1 CASSQGFGQGETQYF TGTGCCAGCAGCCAGGGGTTTGGACAGGGAGAGACCCAGTACTTC
. . TRBJ1-5 TRBV6-2/TRBV6-3 CASSPEVGQGNQPQHF TGTGCCAGCAGTCCCGAGGTAGGGCAGGGCAATCAGCCCCAGCATTTT
. . TRBJ2-1 TRBV5-1 CASSLVGGSGYNEQFF TGCGCCAGCAGCTTGGTCGGGGGCTCGGGCTACAATGAGCAGTTCTTC
. . TRBJ2-2 TRBV12-3/TRBV12-4 CASSPSDRYTGELFF TGTGCCAGCAGTCCGAGCGACAGATACACCGGGGAGCTGTTTTTT
. . TRBJ1-1 TRBV29-1 CSVGDPKLTEAFF TGCAGCGTTGGGGACCCAAAGCTCACTGAAGCTTTCTTT
. TRBD1 TRBJ1-1 TRBV4-1 CASSPGTAGTEAFF TGCGCCAGCAGCCCAGGGACAGCGGGCACTGAAGCTTTCTTT
few . TRBJ2-5 TRBV6-1 CASNKEATQYF TGTGCCAGCAATAAAGAGGCGACCCAGTACTTC
once . TRBJ1-2 TRBV7-8 CASSLSGADSPYGYTF TGTGCCAGCAGCTTATCGGGCGCGGATTCCCCATATGGCTACACCTTC